This T cell receptor beta chain came from a study of T cell repertoires in cytomegalovirus infection. Each CDR3 protein is one row after TCRdb ran MiXCR on the reads. Of over 250,000 distinct CDR3 sequences in the sample, roughly 25% were seen once. This CDR3 contains 16 residues. V was cut by 5 bases and J by 5 bases, with 20 bases left in between. The TCR was taken from a human donor in good health (CMV status not recorded). Some clones in this sample may be carry-over from other donors' samples. Input material: PBMCs. This chain connects TRBV12-3 or TRBV12-4 to TRBJ2-3; D is perhaps TRBD1 or TRBD2 (6 bases each). The CDR3 reads CASSIGGYSGLDTQYF. In DNA form, the CDR3 reads TGTGCCAGCAGTATAGGGGGGTATTCGGGACTAGATACGCAGTATTTT.